A single sample gave rise to the 25 T cell receptor beta chains below, sequenced in a study of radiotherapy plus CTLA-4 blockade in lung cancer. Data came from immunoSEQ multiplex PCR; TCRdb stores just in-frame clones and leaves some out. Among tens of thousands of clones listed, roughly 79% were seen once. The material was peripheral blood, obtained from a patient treated with radiotherapy plus ipilimumab. Receptor source: a human donor with non-small cell lung cancer that progressed on radiotherapy plus ipilimumab.

The chain has TRBV19 and TRBJ1-2; D gene ambiguous. V gave up 5 bases and J gave up 4 bases, with 8 bases separating them. The CDR3 spans 12 residues. CDR1 LNHDA and CDR2 SQIVND come from the germline V gene (reference sequence). As DNA, the CDR3 is TGTGCCAGTAGTGATGGAGGCTATGGCTACACCTTC. This encodes CASSDGGYGYTF.

The rearrangement uses TRBV19 and TRBJ1-1; 11 nucleotides match TRBD1. Germline CDR1 is LNHDA and CDR2 is SQIVND (reference sequence). This CDR3 spans 13 amino acids. J was trimmed by 2 bases and V by 9 bases; bases with no gene match: 2. The CDR3 DNA reads TGTGCCAGCCGGACAGGGGGCAACACTGAAGCTTTCTTT. Amino acid sequence: CASRTGGNTEAFF.

The rearrangement uses TRBV4-1 and TRBJ2-1, with 11 bases that match TRBD2. This CDR3 is built from 16 residues. Germline V CDR1 and CDR2: MGHRA, YSYEKL. V dropped 4 bases and J dropped 3; count of bases not matched to a gene: 5. CDR3 in DNA: TGCGCCAGCAGCCTATCCGGGACTAGCGGCTACAATGAGCAGTTCTTC. This encodes CASSLSGTSGYNEQFF.

The genes are TRBV15 and TRBJ1-1; possible D gene TRBD1, 6 bases. There are 15 residues in the CDR3. The V end was cut by 4 bases, the J end by 1 base, with 13 bases between. Per germline, CDR1 LNHNV and CDR2 YYDKDF (reference sequence). CDR3 sequence reads: CATSNHRATNTEAFF. For the CDR3, the DNA is TGTGCCACCAGCAACCACAGGGCTACGAACACTGAAGCTTTCTTT.

This clone has more than one count but fewer than ten. CDR3 sequence: CASSLVGDEQYF. The CDR3 region has the DNA TGCGCCAGCAGCTTGGTTGGGGACGAGCAGTACTTC. The chain employs TRBV5-1 and TRBJ2-7; D not certain. This CDR3 is 12 amino acids long. Trimming removed 0 bases at V and 5 bases at J, with 6 bases between. Per the germline V gene, CDR1 is SGHRS and CDR2 is YFSETQ.

This clone was seen only a few times. The V and J genes are TRBV5-1 and TRBJ1-2, with D hard to call. The length of the CDR3 is 13 residues. V lost 1 base and J lost 5, with 9 bases in between. Germline-derived CDR1 and CDR2 are SGHRS and YFSETQ. Here the CDR3 reads CASSLQESYGYTF. The CDR3 nucleotides read TGCGCCAGCAGCTTGCAGGAGAGTTATGGCTACACCTTC.

The J gene is TRBJ1-2, the V gene TRBV5-1; 7 bases map to TRBD1. Trimming at V came to 4 bases and at J to 8 bases, leaving 8 bases not matched to a gene. This CDR3 region has 13 residues. From germline, CDR1 is SGHRS and CDR2 YFSETQ. In DNA form, the CDR3 reads TGCGCCAGCAGCCTACAGGGGTCTAAAGGCTACACCTTC. It specifies CASSLQGSKGYTF.

CDR3 DNA: TGTGCCAGTAGTATGGCCGGGACACCCAATCAGCCCCAGCATTTT. It codes for CASSMAGTPNQPQHF. The genes are TRBV19 and TRBJ1-5, with D tentatively TRBD1 (6 bases). Looked up from germline, CDR1 is LNHDA and CDR2 is SQIVND (reference sequence). The germline V and J ends were trimmed by 3 bases and 3 bases, with 12 bases remaining between them. CDR3 length: 15 residues.

The chain employs TRBV14 and TRBJ1-1, with TRBD1 matching over 7 bases. J gave up 4 bases and V 2 bases, and 13 bases lay outside the gene matches. Germline V gives CDR1 SGHDN, CDR2 FVKESK. This CDR3 is built from 17 residues. CDR3: CASSQIPYNRGGTEAFF. CDR3 coding DNA: TGTGCCAGCAGCCAAATACCTTACAACAGGGGAGGCACTGAAGCTTTCTTT.

The chain employs TRBV6-1 and TRBJ1-5; no clear D. In germline, CDR1 is MNHNS, CDR2 SASEGT. The CDR3 has 13 residues. V was cut by 3 bases and J by 3 bases, with 6 bases left in between. The CDR3 nucleotides are TGTGCCAGCAGTGAGAGCAACAATCAGCCCCAGCATTTT. Its protein is CASSESNNQPQHF.

V and J are TRBV18 and TRBJ2-7; 8 bases map to TRBD2. CDR1 and CDR2 (germline): KGHSH, LQKENI. The trim removed 5 bases at V and 1 base at J, leaving 4 bases unmatched. The CDR3 length is 14 residues. Here the CDR3 reads CASSNSGGSYEQYF. In nucleotides, the CDR3 is TGTGCCAGCTCAAATTCGGGGGGGTCCTACGAGCAGTACTTC.

This rearrangement joins TRBV29-1 to TRBJ2-3; 8 bases are a match to TRBD2. Per the germline V gene, CDR1 is SQVTM and CDR2 is ANQGSEA. The CDR3 consists of 12 residues. J lost 5 bases, V lost 5 bases, and 3 bases had no gene match. CDR3 DNA sequence: TGCAGCGTTAGACTAGCGATAGATACGCAGTATTTT. Translated: CSVRLAIDTQYF.

V gene TRBV5-1 combines with J gene TRBJ2-2, with D hard to call. This CDR3 comprises 13 residues. Germline lookup yields CDR1 SGHRS and CDR2 YFSETQ. The V end was cut by 4 bases, the J end by 3 bases, with 7 bases between. The CDR3, as DNA: TGCGCCAGCAGCCACCGGGACACCGGGGAGCTGTTTTTT. Translation gives CASSHRDTGELFF.

The gene calls are TRBV5-1 and TRBJ1-4; a weak D match, TRBD1 (6 bases). CDR1 and CDR2 (germline): SGHRS, YFSETQ. This CDR3 has 14 amino acids. Trimming removed 3 bases from V and 8 bases from J, with 14 bases in between. The DNA for the CDR3 is TGCGCCAGCAGCTCCGGGGGGCCAGGAGAAAAACTGTTTTTT. Residues: CASSSGGPGEKLFF.

CDR3 DNA sequence: TGTGCCAGCAGCCCCGGACGGATGAACACTGAAGCTTTCTTT. Residues: CASSPGRMNTEAFF. The chain uses TRBV7-6 and TRBJ1-1, with D unclear. V lost 5 bases and J 0 bases, leaving 10 bases between the germline ends. This CDR3 contains 14 residues. Germline values: CDR1 SGHVS, CDR2 FNYEAQ.

This chain connects TRBV5-4 to TRBJ1-1; possible D gene TRBD1, 6 bases. Trimming cost V 4 bases and J 2 bases, with 9 bases left between them. CDR1 and CDR2 (germline): SGHNT, YYREEE (reference sequence). This CDR3 spans 13 amino acids. CDR3 nucleotides: TGTGCCAGCAGCCTCAGGGGCAACACTGAAGCTTTCTTT. It yields the protein CASSLRGNTEAFF.

V gene TRBV6-5 combines with J gene TRBJ2-7, with TRBD2 matching 10 bases. The V gene end was trimmed by 6 bases and the J gene end by 5 bases; junction bases not matched to a gene: 7. Germline assignment: CDR1 MNHEY and CDR2 SVGAGI. The CDR3 loop spans 14 amino acids. The CDR3 spells CASRRAGGRDEQYF. The CDR3 DNA is TGTGCCAGCAGGAGAGCGGGAGGGCGCGACGAGCAGTACTTC.

The sample holds a few counts of this clone. The chain recombines TRBV7-2 with TRBJ2-1; D may be TRBD1 (6 bases). Germline CDR1 and CDR2: SGHTA and FQGNSA. V lost 2 bases and J 8 bases, leaving 10 bases between the germline ends. CDR3 length: 13 amino acids. The CDR3, as DNA: TGTGCCAGCAGCTTATCAGGGGTACATGAGCAGTTCTTC. This translates into CASSLSGVHEQFF. Together with reference TRBV7-2 and TRBJ2-1, the CDR3 gives the full variable domain: GAGVSQSPSNKVTEKGKDVELRCDPISGHTALYWYRQSLGQGLEFLIYFQGNSAPDKSGLPSDRFSAERTGGSVSTLTIQRTQQEDSAVYLCASSLSGVHEQFFGPGTRLTVL.

The rearrangement links TRBV29-1 to TRBJ2-3, with D unclear. CDR1 and CDR2 from the germline V gene are SQVTM and ANQGSEA. Trimming pared 7 bases from V and 7 bases from J, leaving 12 bases between. This CDR3 has 11 residues. The DNA for the CDR3 is TGCAGCGCCGGAGAGGAGAATACGCAGTATTTT. Residues: CSAGEENTQYF.

The gene calls are TRBV7-2 and TRBJ2-7; 14 bases match TRBD2. After removal of 1 base from V and 5 bases from J, the junction contained 4 bases not matched to a gene. The CDR3 consists of 16 residues. Germline loops: CDR1 SGHTA, CDR2 FQGNSA. The CDR3 nucleotides read TGTGCCAGCAGCTTAGGACTAGCGGGGGGGCTAAACGAGCAGTACTTC. Protein: CASSLGLAGGLNEQYF.

This chain joins TRBV15 and TRBJ2-3; D may be TRBD2 (6 bases). This CDR3 has 15 residues. The V gene lost 3 bases and the J gene lost 2 bases, with 12 bases spanning the gap. Germline values: CDR1 LNHNV, CDR2 YYDKDF (reference sequence). CDR3 region: CATSSSSEYTDTQYF. DNA of the CDR3: TGTGCCACCAGCAGTTCTAGCGAGTACACAGATACGCAGTATTTT.

The chain has TRBV27 and TRBJ2-7; TRBD2 matches at 9 bases. CDR1 and CDR2 (germline): MNHEY, SMNVEV (reference sequence). The length of the CDR3 is 16 residues. V lost 0 bases to trimming and J lost 6 bases; unmatched junction nucleotides: 9. CDR3 residues: CASSLSSGLAGSEQYF. The CDR3, as DNA: TGTGCCAGCAGTTTATCCAGTGGGCTAGCGGGAAGCGAGCAGTACTTC.

This clone was observed a handful of times. This chain uses TRBV5-1 with TRBJ2-7, with D unclear. The CDR3 runs to 13 residues. Looked up from germline, CDR1 is SGHRS and CDR2 is YFSETQ. V was shortened by 4 bases and J by 0 bases, with 8 bases between the two germline ends. The CDR3 sequence is CASSPLTSYEQYF. The CDR3, as DNA: TGCGCCAGCAGCCCCCTAACCTCCTACGAGCAGTACTTC.

This clone was observed a handful of times. The chain links TRBV9 to TRBJ2-2; no reliable D call. Germline CDR1 and CDR2: SGDLS and YYNGEE. The CDR3 length is 13 residues. Trimming left V 4 bases short and J 3 bases short, with 7 bases between. The CDR3 protein is CASSLSDTGELFF. CDR3 bases: TGTGCCAGCAGCCTGAGCGACACCGGGGAGCTGTTTTTT. Combining the CDR3 with reference TRBV9 and TRBJ2-2 gives the whole variable domain DSGVTQTPKHLITATGQRVTLRCSPRSGDLSVYWYQQSLDQGLQFLIQYYNGEERAKGNILERFSAQQFPDLHSELNLSSLELGDSALYFCASSLSDTGELFFGEGSRLTVL.

V and J are TRBV5-4 and TRBJ1-2, with D unclear. The CDR3 has 13 residues. Germline values: CDR1 SGHNT, CDR2 YYREEE (reference sequence). The germline V and J ends were trimmed by 1 base and 2 bases, with 6 bases remaining between them. CDR3 sequence reads: CASSLLANYGYTF. The CDR3, as DNA: TGTGCCAGCAGCTTGTTGGCAAACTATGGCTACACCTTC.